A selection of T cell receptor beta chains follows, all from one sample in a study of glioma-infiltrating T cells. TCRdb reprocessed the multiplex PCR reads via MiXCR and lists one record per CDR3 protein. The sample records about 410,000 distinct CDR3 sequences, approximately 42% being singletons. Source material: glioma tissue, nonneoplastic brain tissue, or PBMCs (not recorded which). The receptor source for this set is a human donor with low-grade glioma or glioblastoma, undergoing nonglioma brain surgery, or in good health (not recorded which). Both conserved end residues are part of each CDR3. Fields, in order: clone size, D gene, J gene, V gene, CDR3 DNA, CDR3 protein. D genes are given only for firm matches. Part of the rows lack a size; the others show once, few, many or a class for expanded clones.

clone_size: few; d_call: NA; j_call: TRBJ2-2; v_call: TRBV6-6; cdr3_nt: TGTGCCAGCAGTTATGAGACAGAGAACACCGGGGAGCTGTTTTTT; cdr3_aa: CASSYETENTGELFF
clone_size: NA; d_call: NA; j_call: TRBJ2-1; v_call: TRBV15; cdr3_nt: TGTGCCGCCAGCAGGGAACGGACCACTCTCTACGGGCATGAGCAGTTCTTC; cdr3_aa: CAASRERTTLYGHEQFF
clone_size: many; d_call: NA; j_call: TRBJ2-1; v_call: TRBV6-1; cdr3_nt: TGTGCCACCACGGGGGACTTGAGCTCCTACAATGAGCAGTTCTTC; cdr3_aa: CATTGDLSSYNEQFF
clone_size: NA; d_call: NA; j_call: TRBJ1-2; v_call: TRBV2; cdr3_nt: TGTGCCAGCAGTCAAGTCAGGTTCCGTGGCTACACCTTC; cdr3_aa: CASSQVRFRGYTF
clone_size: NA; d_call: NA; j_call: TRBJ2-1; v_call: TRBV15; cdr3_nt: TGTGCCACCAGCACCCGACGGACCGGGGAGTTCAATGAGCAGTTCTTC; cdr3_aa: CATSTRRTGEFNEQFF
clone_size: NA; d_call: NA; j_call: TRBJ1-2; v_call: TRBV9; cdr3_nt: TGTGCCAGCAGCCCCCGGATTGGGGTCTATGGCTACACCTTC; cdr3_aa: CASSPRIGVYGYTF
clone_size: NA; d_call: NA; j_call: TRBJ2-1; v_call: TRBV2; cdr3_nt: TGTGCCAGCCAGGGGGAGGCTGGCTATGAGCAGTTCTTC; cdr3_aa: CASQGEAGYEQFF
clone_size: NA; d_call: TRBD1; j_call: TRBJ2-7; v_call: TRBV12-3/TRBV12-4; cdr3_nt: TGTGCCAGCAGTCAAGGACAGGACTCCTACGAGCAGTACTTC; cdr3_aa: CASSQGQDSYEQYF
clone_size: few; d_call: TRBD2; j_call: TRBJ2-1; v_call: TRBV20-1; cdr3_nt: TGCAGTGCTAGAGACGGGACTAGCGGGAGGTCACGGGCGTTCTTC; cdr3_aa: CSARDGTSGRSRAFF
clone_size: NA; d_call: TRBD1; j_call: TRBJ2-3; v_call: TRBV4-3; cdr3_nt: TGCGCCAGCAGCCAAGAGGGTGGGACAGGGGGCACAGATACGCAGTATTTT; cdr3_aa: CASSQEGGTGGTDTQYF
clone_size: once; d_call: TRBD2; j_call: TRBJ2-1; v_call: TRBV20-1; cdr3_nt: TGCAGTGCTACCACTATAGCGGGGGCGTCCTATGAGCAGTTCTTC; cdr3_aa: CSATTIAGASYEQFF
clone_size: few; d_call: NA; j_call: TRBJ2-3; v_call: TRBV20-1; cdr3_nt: TGCAGAAGAGGAGGGACACAATGGAATACGCAGTATTTT; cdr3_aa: CRRGGTQWNTQYF
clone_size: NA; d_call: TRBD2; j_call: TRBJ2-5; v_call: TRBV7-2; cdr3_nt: TGTGCCAGCAGCTTAGAGGGGTGGGGGGGGAAAGAGACCCAGTACTTC; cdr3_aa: CASSLEGWGGKETQYF
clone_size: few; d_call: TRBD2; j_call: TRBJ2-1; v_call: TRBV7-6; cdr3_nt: TGTGCCAGCAGCTTCATTCAGCGGGAGGGCCTCTACAATGAGCAGTTCTTC; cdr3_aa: CASSFIQREGLYNEQFF
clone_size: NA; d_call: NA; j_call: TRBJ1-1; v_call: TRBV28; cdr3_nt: TGTGCCAGCAGTTTACGGATCGGGAGTGCCTTGAACACTGAAGCTTTCTTT; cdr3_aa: CASSLRIGSALNTEAFF